This T cell receptor beta chain came from a study of blood T cell repertoires in COVID-19. Across the whole study: Some COVID-19 samples were acute and others convalescent; all came from the United States, Italy and Spain. Sample material is recorded as cDNA or gDNA derived from T cells, B-cell-depleted T cells, or PBMCs.

With 4 bases removed from V and 5 bases from J, the gap between germline ends came to 10 bases. Germline V CDR1 and CDR2: LGHDT, YNNKEL (reference sequence). The CDR3 runs to 13 residues. TCRdb keeps only in-frame clones here, not all; method: immunoSEQ multiplex PCR. The sample gives around 200,000 clones, about 88% of which show up once; less than 1.5% is in the top ten. The sequencing sample was made of peripheral blood. V is TRBV3-1 (or the pseudogene TRBV3-2) and J is TRBJ2-3; D is undetermined. The receptor was derived from a man aged 25 to 45 with acute or convalescent COVID-19. The CDR3 reads CASSPTLRDTQYF. In DNA form, the CDR3 reads TGTGCCAGCAGCCCCACTCTTAGAGATACGCAGTATTTT.